The clone carrying this T cell receptor beta chain was found many times. Every diagnosis used clinical symptoms, serum thyroxine and TRAb, thyroid ultrasound and orbital computed tomography. The data are from a study of T cells in Graves' hyperthyroidism and ophthalmopathy. Amplification yielded TCR beta CDR3 regions, with RNA transcripts as the source. Carried out on the TCR CDR3, a first-round RT-PCR used the HTBI primer set. Each CDR3 protein gets one entry after TCRdb re-called the multiplex PCR reads with MiXCR. The sample has 350,000 or so distinct CDR3 sequences; 15% to 20% are singletons. The length of the CDR3 is 14 residues. The germline V and J ends were trimmed by 5 bases and 4 bases, with 12 bases remaining between them. Germline V lookup: CDR1 SGHTA, CDR2 FQGNSA.

The receptor was derived from a woman between 40 and 50 years old with Graves' ophthalmopathy. This chain joins TRBV7-2 and TRBJ1-5; D remains unclear. Sequenced input: blood. In DNA form, the CDR3 reads TGTGCCAGCAGCCCTGAACTGCGTAATCAGCCCCAGCATTTT. It is translated as CASSPELRNQPQHF.